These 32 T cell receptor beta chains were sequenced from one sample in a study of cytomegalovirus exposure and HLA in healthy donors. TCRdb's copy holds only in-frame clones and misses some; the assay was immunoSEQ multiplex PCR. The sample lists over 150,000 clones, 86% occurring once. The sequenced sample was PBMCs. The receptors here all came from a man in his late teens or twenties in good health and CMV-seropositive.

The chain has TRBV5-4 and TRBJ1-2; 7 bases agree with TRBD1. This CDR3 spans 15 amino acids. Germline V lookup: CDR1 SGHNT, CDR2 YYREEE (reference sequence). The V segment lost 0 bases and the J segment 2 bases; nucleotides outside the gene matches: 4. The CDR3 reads CASSLGGTANYGYTF. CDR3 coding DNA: TGTGCCAGCAGCTTGGGCGGGACAGCCAACTATGGCTACACCTTC.

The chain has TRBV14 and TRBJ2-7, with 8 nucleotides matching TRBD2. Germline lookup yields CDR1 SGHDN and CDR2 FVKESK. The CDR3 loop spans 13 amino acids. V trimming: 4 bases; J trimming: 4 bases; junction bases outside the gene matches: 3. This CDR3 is CASSLRGGYEQYF. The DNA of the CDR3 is TGTGCCAGCAGCCTCCGGGGGGGATACGAGCAGTACTTC.

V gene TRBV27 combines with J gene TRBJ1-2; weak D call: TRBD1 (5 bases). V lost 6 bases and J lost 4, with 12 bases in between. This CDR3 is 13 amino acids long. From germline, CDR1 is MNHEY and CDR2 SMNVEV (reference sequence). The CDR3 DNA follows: TGTGCCAGCAGCATAGGGGTAGCCTATGGCTACACCTTC. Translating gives CASSIGVAYGYTF.

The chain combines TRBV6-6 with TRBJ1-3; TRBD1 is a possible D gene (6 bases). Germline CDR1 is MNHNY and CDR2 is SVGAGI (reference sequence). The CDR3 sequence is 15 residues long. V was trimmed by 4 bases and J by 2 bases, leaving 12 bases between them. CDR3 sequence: CASSSGQITGNTIYF. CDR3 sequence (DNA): TGTGCCAGCAGTTCGGGACAAATAACTGGAAACACCATATATTTT.

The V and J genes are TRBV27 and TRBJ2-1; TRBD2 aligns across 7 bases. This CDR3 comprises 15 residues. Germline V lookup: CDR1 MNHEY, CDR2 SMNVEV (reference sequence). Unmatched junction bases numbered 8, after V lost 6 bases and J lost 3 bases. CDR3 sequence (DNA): TGTGCCAGCAGGTCTAGCGGCTCCGGCTACAATGAGCAGTTCTTC. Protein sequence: CASRSSGSGYNEQFF.

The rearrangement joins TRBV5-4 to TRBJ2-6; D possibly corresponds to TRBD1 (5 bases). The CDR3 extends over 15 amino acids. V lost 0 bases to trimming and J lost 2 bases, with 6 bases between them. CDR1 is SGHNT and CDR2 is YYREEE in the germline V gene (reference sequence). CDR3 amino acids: CASSLVGAGANVLTF. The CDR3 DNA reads TGTGCCAGCAGCTTGGTAGGGGCTGGGGCCAACGTCCTGACTTTC.

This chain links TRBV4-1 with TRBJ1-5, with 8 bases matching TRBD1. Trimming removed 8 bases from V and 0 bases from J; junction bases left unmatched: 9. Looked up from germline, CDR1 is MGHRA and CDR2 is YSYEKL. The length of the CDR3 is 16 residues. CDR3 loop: CASRQGPRDSNQPQHF. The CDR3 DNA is TGCGCCAGCCGACAGGGGCCCAGGGATAGCAATCAGCCCCAGCATTTT.

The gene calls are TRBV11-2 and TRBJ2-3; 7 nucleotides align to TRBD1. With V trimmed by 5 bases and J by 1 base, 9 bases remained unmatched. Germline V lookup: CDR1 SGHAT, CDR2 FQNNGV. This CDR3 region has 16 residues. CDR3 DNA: TGTGCCAGCAGCCTTCGACAGGGACCGGGCACAGATACGCAGTATTTT. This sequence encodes CASSLRQGPGTDTQYF.

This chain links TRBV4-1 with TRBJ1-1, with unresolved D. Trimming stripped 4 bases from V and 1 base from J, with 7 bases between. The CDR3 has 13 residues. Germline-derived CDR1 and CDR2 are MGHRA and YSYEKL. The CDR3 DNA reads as TGCGCCAGCAGCCCCGTCTGGAACACTGAAGCTTTCTTT. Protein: CASSPVWNTEAFF.

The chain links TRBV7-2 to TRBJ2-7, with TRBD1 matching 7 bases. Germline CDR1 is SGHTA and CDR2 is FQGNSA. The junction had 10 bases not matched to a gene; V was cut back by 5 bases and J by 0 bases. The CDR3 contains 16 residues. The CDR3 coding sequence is TGTGCCAGCAGCCCTCGCTCCGGGACAGCCTCCTACGAGCAGTACTTC. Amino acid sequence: CASSPRSGTASYEQYF.

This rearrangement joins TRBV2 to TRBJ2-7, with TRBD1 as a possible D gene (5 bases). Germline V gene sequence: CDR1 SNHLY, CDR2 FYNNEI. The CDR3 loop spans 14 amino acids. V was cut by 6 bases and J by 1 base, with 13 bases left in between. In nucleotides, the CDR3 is TGTGCCAGCAGAACGTCGACAGTATCCTACGAGCAGTACTTC. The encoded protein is CASRTSTVSYEQYF.

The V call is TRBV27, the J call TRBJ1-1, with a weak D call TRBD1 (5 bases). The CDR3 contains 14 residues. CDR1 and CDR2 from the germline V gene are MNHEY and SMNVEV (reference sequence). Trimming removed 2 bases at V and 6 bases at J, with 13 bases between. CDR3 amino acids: CASSLPLLTAEAFF. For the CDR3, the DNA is TGTGCCAGCAGTTTACCCCTCTTGACAGCTGAAGCTTTCTTT.

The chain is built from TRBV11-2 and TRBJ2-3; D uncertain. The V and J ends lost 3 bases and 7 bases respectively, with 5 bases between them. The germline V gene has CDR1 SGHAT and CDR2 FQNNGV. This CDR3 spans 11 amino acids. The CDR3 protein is CASSFSHTQYF. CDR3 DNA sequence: TGTGCCAGCAGCTTCTCCCATACGCAGTATTTT.

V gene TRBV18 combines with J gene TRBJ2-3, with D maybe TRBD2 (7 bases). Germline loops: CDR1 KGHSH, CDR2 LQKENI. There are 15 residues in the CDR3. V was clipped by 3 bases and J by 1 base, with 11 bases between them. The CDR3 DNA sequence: TGTGCCAGCTCACCGGGGGGGCTCGGCACAGATACGCAGTATTTT. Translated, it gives CASSPGGLGTDTQYF.

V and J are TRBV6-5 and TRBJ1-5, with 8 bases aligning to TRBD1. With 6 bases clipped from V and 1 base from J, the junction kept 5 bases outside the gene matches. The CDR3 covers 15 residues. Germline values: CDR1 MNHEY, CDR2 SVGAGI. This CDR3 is CASRSDRGSNQPQHF. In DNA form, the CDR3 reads TGTGCCAGCAGGTCCGACAGGGGAAGCAATCAGCCCCAGCATTTT.

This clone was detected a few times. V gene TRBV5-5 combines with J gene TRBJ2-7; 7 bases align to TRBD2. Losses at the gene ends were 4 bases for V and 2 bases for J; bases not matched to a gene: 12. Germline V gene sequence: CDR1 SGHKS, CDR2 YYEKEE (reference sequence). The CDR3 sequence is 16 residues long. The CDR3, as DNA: TGTGCCAGCAGCCAAGATGAATCGGGAGGAGCCTACGAGCAGTACTTC. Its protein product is CASSQDESGGAYEQYF.

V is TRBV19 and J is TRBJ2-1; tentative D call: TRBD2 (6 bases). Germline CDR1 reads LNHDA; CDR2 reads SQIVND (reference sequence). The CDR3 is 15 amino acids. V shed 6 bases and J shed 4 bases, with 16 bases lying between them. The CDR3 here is CASSIGGTTYNEQFF. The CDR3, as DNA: TGTGCCAGTAGCATTGGCGGGACGACTTACAATGAGCAGTTCTTC.

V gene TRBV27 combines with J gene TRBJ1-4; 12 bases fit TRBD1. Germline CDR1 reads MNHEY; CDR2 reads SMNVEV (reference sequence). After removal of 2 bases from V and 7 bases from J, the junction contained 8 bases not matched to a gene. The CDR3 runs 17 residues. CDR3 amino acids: CASSLVGQGARGEKLFF. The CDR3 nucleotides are TGTGCCAGCAGTTTAGTGGGACAGGGGGCGCGGGGTGAAAAACTGTTTTTT.

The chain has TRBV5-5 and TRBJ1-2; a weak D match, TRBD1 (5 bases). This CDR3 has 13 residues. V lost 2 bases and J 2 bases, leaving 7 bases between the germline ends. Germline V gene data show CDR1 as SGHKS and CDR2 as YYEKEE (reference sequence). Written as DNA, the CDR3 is TGTGCCAGCAGCTTCTCAGGGAACTATGGCTACACCTTC. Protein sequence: CASSFSGNYGYTF.

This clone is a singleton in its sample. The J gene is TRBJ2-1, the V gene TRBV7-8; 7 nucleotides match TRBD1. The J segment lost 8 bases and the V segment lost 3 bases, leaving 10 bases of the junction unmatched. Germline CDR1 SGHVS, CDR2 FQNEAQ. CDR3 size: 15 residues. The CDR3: CASSFSGTEKDEQFF. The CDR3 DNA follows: TGTGCCAGCAGCTTCTCCGGGACAGAGAAAGATGAGCAGTTCTTC.

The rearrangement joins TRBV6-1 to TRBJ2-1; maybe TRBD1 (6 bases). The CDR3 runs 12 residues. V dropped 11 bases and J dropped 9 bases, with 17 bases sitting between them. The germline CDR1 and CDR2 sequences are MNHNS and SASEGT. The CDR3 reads CAQKGERGEQFF. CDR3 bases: TGTGCCCAGAAGGGGGAGAGGGGTGAGCAGTTCTTC.

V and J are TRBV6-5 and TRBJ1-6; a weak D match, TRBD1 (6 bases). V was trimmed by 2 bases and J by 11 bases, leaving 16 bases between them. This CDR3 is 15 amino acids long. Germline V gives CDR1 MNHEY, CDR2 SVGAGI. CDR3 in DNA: TGTGCCAGCAGTTACGCCGACAGGCCAGCGGCACCCCTCCACTTT. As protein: CASSYADRPAAPLHF.

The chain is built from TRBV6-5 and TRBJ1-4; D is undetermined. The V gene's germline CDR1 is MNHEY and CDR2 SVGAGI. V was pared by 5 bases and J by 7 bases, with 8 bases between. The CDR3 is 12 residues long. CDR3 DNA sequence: TGTGCCAGCAGTCGCAGGATTGAAAAACTGTTTTTT. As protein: CASSRRIEKLFF.

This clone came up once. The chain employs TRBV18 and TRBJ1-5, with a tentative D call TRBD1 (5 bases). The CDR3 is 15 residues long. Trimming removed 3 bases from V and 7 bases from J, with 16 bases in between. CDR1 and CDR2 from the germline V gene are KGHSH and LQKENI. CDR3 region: CASSPVVGGGQPQHF. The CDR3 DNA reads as TGTGCCAGCTCACCGGTCGTCGGGGGAGGGCAGCCCCAGCATTTT.

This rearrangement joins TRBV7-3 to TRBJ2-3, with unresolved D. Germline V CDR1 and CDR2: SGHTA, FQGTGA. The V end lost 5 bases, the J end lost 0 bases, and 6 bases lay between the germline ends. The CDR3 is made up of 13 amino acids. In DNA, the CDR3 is TGTGCCAGCAGCCCCCTTAGCACAGATACGCAGTATTTT. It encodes CASSPLSTDTQYF. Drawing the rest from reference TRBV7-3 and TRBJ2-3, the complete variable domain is GAGVSQTPSNKVTEKGKYVELRCDPISGHTALYWYRQSLGQGPEFLIYFQGTGAADDSGLPNDRFFAVRPEGSVSTLKIQRTERGDSAVYLCASSPLSTDTQYFGPGTRLTVL.

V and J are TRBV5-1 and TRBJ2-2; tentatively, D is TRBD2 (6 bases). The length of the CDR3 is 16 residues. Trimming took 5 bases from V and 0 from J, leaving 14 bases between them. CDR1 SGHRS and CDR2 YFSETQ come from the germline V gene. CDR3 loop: CASRGGTAANTGELFF. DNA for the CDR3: TGCGCCAGCAGAGGAGGGACGGCCGCGAACACCGGGGAGCTGTTTTTT.

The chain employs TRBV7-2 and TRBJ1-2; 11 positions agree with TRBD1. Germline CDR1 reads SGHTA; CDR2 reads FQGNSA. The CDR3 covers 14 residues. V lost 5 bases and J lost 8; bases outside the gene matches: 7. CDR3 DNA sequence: TGTGCCAGCAGCCCCGGGACAGGGGGGCGAGGCTACACCTTC. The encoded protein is CASSPGTGGRGYTF.

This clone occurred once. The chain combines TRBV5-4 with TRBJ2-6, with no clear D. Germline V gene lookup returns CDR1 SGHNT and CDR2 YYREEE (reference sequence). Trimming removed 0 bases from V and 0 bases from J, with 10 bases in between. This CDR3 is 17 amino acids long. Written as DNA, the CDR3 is TGTGCCAGCAGCTTGGCCGCCAGAAGCTCTGGGGCCAACGTCCTGACTTTC. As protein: CASSLAARSSGANVLTF.

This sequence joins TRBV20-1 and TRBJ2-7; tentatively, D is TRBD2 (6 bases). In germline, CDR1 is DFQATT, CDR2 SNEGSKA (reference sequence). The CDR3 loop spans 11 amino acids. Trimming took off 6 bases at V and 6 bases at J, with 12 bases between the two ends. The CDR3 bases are TGCAGTGCCCGACTAGTGGGCGAGCAGTACTTC. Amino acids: CSARLVGEQYF.

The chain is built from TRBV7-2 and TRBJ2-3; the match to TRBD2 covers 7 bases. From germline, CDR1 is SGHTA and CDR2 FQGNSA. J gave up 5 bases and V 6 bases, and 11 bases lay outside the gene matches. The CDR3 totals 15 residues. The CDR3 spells CASRERGFTGDTQYF. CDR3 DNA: TGTGCCAGCAGAGAGCGGGGCTTTACAGGAGATACGCAGTATTTT.

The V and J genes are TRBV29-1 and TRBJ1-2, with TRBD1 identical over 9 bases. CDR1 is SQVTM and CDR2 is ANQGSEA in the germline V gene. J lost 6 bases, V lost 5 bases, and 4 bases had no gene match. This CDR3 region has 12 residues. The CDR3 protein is CSVSDRGNGYTF. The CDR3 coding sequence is TGCAGCGTTTCAGACAGGGGGAATGGCTACACCTTC.

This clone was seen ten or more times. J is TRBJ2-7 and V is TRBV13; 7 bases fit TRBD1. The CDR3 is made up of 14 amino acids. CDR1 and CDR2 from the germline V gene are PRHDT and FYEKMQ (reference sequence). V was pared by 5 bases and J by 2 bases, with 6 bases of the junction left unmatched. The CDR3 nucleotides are TGTGCCAGCAGCCACGGACAGGCTACCTACGAGCAGTACTTC. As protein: CASSHGQATYEQYF.